One and the same sample provided the 24 T cell receptor beta chains below, sequenced in a study of cytotoxic CD8 clonotypes in ibrutinib-treated CLL. Sequencing used immunoSEQ multiplex PCR; TCRdb keeps in-frame clones, though not all of them. The sample holds 160,000 or so clones, around 84% seen once. The specimen comprised PBMCs, sampled after 12 months of ibrutinib treatment. The source of these receptors is a human donor with chronic lymphocytic leukemia.

This clone occurred once. The rearrangement joins TRBV11-1 to TRBJ2-3; 8 bases fit TRBD1. CDR1 is SGHAT and CDR2 is FQDESV in the germline V gene (reference sequence). This CDR3 region has 14 residues. The J segment lost 2 bases and the V segment lost 5 bases, leaving 3 bases of the junction unmatched. The CDR3 protein is CASSRTGTTDTQYF. The CDR3, as DNA: TGTGCCAGCAGCAGGACAGGGACCACAGATACGCAGTATTTT.

V is TRBV20-1 and J is TRBJ2-1; TRBD1 is a possible D gene (5 bases). The CDR3 has 11 amino acids. V lost 5 bases and J 4 bases, leaving 6 bases between the germline ends. Looked up from germline, CDR1 is DFQATT and CDR2 is SNEGSKA (reference sequence). The CDR3 region is CSAGQYNEQFF. The CDR3 DNA is TGCAGTGCTGGACAATACAATGAGCAGTTCTTC.

J is TRBJ2-1 and V is TRBV5-4, with TRBD2 identical over 8 bases. V lost 0 bases to trimming and J lost 6 bases; unmatched junction nucleotides: 8. CDR1 and CDR2 from the germline V gene are SGHNT and YYREEE (reference sequence). CDR3 size: 16 residues. The CDR3 bases are TGTGCCAGCAGCTTGGCCGGGACTAGGCGGTTCAATGAGCAGTTCTTC. It codes for CASSLAGTRRFNEQFF.

In this sample, this clone turned up once. The chain combines TRBV7-8 with TRBJ2-7; TRBD1 matches 9 bases. CDR1 and CDR2 from the germline V gene are SGHVS and FQNEAQ. The J segment lost 4 bases and the V segment lost 5 bases, leaving 9 bases of the junction unmatched. The CDR3 is 15 amino acids. CDR3 sequence reads: CASSPRRDRAYEQYF. Here the CDR3 DNA reads TGTGCCAGCAGCCCCAGAAGGGACAGGGCTTACGAGCAGTACTTC.

The rearrangement uses TRBV28 and TRBJ1-1, with 11 bases that match TRBD1. This CDR3 region has 15 residues. Germline CDR1 and CDR2: MDHEN and SYDVKM. V lost 5 bases, J lost 6 bases, and 8 bases stayed unmatched. For the CDR3, the DNA is TGTGCCAGCAGTGGGGGGGACAGGGGGAGCGCTGAAGCTTTCTTT. Translating gives CASSGGDRGSAEAFF.

The gene calls are TRBV28 and TRBJ1-2; 9 bases fit TRBD1. The trim removed 5 bases at V and 5 bases at J, leaving 9 bases unmatched. The CDR3 covers 15 residues. Germline assignment: CDR1 MDHEN and CDR2 SYDVKM. In nucleotides, the CDR3 is TGTGCCAGCAGTATAGTTACCGGGACAGGGTATGGCTACACCTTC. Encoded protein: CASSIVTGTGYGYTF.

This chain joins TRBV18 and TRBJ1-1; no definite D call. CDR3 size: 13 residues. Trimming shortened V by 4 bases and J by 3 bases, and 9 bases separated the two germline ends. CDR1 and CDR2 from the germline V gene are KGHSH and LQKENI. As DNA, the CDR3 is TGTGCCAGCTCACACACAGTGGACACTGAAGCTTTCTTT. Translating it yields CASSHTVDTEAFF.

The chain uses TRBV28 and TRBJ1-4; TRBD1 matches at 7 bases. CDR1 and CDR2 (germline): MDHEN, SYDVKM. V shed 4 bases, J shed 4 bases, and the junction held 9 bases outside the gene matches. The CDR3 consists of 16 residues. CDR3 bases: TGTGCCAGCAGTTATGGGTCACAGGGGAATAATGAAAAACTGTTTTTT. Amino acid sequence: CASSYGSQGNNEKLFF.

The V gene is TRBV7-9, the J gene TRBJ2-1; 14 bases line up with TRBD2. Germline V lookup: CDR1 SEHNR, CDR2 FQNEAQ (reference sequence). Trimming removed 5 bases from V and 11 bases from J; junction bases left unmatched: 11. This CDR3 region has 16 residues. CDR3 sequence reads: CASSDIRLAGGFQQFF. The CDR3 nucleotides are TGTGCCAGCAGCGATATACGACTAGCGGGAGGGTTTCAGCAGTTCTTC.

The sample holds many counts of this clone. This chain joins TRBV11-1 and TRBJ2-3; D is possibly TRBD2 (6 bases). V lost 4 bases and J lost 4, with 12 bases in between. CDR3 size: 14 residues. The germline V gene has CDR1 SGHAT and CDR2 FQDESV (reference sequence). The CDR3 loop reads CASSSVGGADTQYF. CDR3 in DNA: TGTGCCAGCAGCTCCGTTGGAGGGGCAGATACGCAGTATTTT.

The J gene is TRBJ1-2, the V gene TRBV28; D is unresolved. With 3 bases removed from V and 8 bases from J, the gap between germline ends came to 19 bases. This CDR3 spans 15 amino acids. Germline values: CDR1 MDHEN, CDR2 SYDVKM. The CDR3 sequence: CASSLGKGGRRGYTF. The CDR3 coding sequence is TGTGCCAGCAGTTTGGGGAAAGGAGGGAGACGGGGCTACACCTTC.

This chain joins TRBV27 and TRBJ1-4; D is unresolved. The germline CDR1 and CDR2 sequences are MNHEY and SMNVEV (reference sequence). The CDR3 contains 12 residues. Trimming left V 5 bases short and J 5 bases short, with 6 bases between. The CDR3 nucleotides are TGTGCCAGCAGTCCCCCAAATGAAAAACTGTTTTTT. Protein sequence: CASSPPNEKLFF. The entire variable domain, with the rest obtained from reference TRBV27 and TRBJ1-4, is as follows: EAQVTQNPRYLITVTGKKLTVTCSQNMNHEYMSWYRQDPGLGLRQIYYSMNVEVTDKGDVPEGYKVSRKEKRNFPLILESPSPNQTSLYFCASSPPNEKLFFGSGTQLSVL.

The CDR3 here is CASRQRQPTDPLHF. The CDR3, as DNA: TGTGCCAGCCGCCAGAGGCAGCCTACGGATCCCCTCCACTTT. The chain employs TRBV27 and TRBJ1-6; D remains ambiguous. Germline V gene sequence: CDR1 MNHEY, CDR2 SMNVEV (reference sequence). The CDR3 loop spans 14 amino acids. The germline V and J ends were trimmed by 8 bases and 13 bases, with 21 bases remaining between them.

This clone was counted once. The chain combines TRBV11-2 with TRBJ2-3; D is ambiguous. V shed 3 bases and J shed 0 bases, with 7 bases lying between them. The CDR3 is 14 amino acids. CDR1 SGHAT and CDR2 FQNNGV come from the germline V gene. DNA for the CDR3: TGTGCCAGCAGCTTCCGGCAAAGCACAGATACGCAGTATTTT. Translating gives CASSFRQSTDTQYF.

This chain joins TRBV5-5 and TRBJ2-5; 8 positions match TRBD1. This CDR3 comprises 14 residues. Unmatched junction bases numbered 6, after V lost 4 bases and J lost 4 bases. Germline CDR1 is SGHKS and CDR2 is YYEKEE (reference sequence). The CDR3 here is CASSRDRGIETQYF. CDR3 in DNA: TGTGCCAGCAGCCGCGACAGGGGAATAGAGACCCAGTACTTC.

V usage is TRBV28 and J usage is TRBJ2-5; D is possibly TRBD2 (6 bases). Trimming cost V 5 bases and J 3 bases, with 19 bases left between them. The CDR3 is 16 amino acids. Per germline, CDR1 MDHEN and CDR2 SYDVKM. In nucleotides, the CDR3 is TGTGCCAGCAGTCCAAGCGGTTGGACTAAGAAAGAGACCCAGTACTTC. It translates to CASSPSGWTKKETQYF. The complete variable domain, with remaining parts taken from reference TRBV28 and TRBJ2-5, reads DVKVTQSSRYLVKRTGEKVFLECVQDMDHENMFWYRQDPGLGLRLIYFSYDVKMKEKGDIPEGYSVSREKKERFSLILESASTNQTSMYLCASSPSGWTKKETQYFGPGTRLLVL.

This chain connects TRBV14 to TRBJ1-2; D gene unclear. The germline gives CDR1 SGHDN, CDR2 FVKESK. The CDR3 has 15 amino acids. The V gene lost 0 bases and the J gene lost 2 bases, with 10 bases spanning the gap. CDR3 amino acids: CASSQELDVNYGYTF. For the CDR3, the DNA is TGTGCCAGCAGCCAAGAGTTGGACGTAAACTATGGCTACACCTTC.

In its sample, this clone was seen a few times. The chain couples TRBV4-3 to TRBJ2-7; 8 bases fit TRBD2. This CDR3 has 16 amino acids. V trimming: 0 bases; J trimming: 7 bases; junction bases outside the gene matches: 11. From germline, CDR1 is LGHNA and CDR2 YSLEER. CDR3 protein: CASSQDPQGSGTEQYF. CDR3 nucleotides: TGCGCCAGCAGCCAAGACCCCCAGGGTAGCGGGACTGAGCAGTACTTC.

This chain links TRBV11-3 with TRBJ2-5; tentative D call: TRBD1 (7 bases). CDR1 and CDR2 (germline): SGHNT, YENEEA. The CDR3 sequence is 16 residues long. V lost 0 bases and J lost 1, with 12 bases in between. CDR3 bases: TGTGCCAGCAGCTTAGATGGAGGGACAGCCCAAGAGACCCAGTACTTC. This translates into CASSLDGGTAQETQYF.

The DNA for the CDR3 is TGCGCCAGCAGCCGCGCCCAGGGGGCGGGCACTGAAGCTTTCTTT. Amino acid sequence: CASSRAQGAGTEAFF. This rearrangement joins TRBV4-3 to TRBJ1-1; 8 bases map to TRBD1. The CDR3 extends over 15 amino acids. The germline CDR1 and CDR2 sequences are LGHNA and YSLEER. J was trimmed by 4 bases and V by 4 bases; bases with no gene match: 8.

The rearrangement uses TRBV10-3 and TRBJ2-3; unclear D gene. The germline CDR1 and CDR2 sequences are ENHRY and SYGVKD. V was trimmed by 2 bases and J by 0 bases, leaving 9 bases between them. The CDR3 covers 15 residues. DNA of the CDR3: TGTGCCATCAGTGAGGTGGCGGAAAGCACAGATACGCAGTATTTT. This translates into CAISEVAESTDTQYF.

CDR3 region: CASPRVYSNQPQHF. CDR3 in DNA: TGTGCCAGCCCCAGGGTTTATAGCAATCAGCCCCAGCATTTT. The chain has TRBV18 and TRBJ1-5; TRBD1 might be the D (5 bases). Germline V CDR1 and CDR2: KGHSH, LQKENI. Trimming shortened V by 8 bases and J by 0 bases, and 11 bases separated the two germline ends. The CDR3 totals 14 residues.

V is TRBV14 and J is TRBJ2-7; 8 positions agree with TRBD2. J gave up 4 bases and V 4 bases, and 3 bases lay outside the gene matches. This CDR3 has 13 residues. Germline V gene lookup returns CDR1 SGHDN and CDR2 FVKESK. CDR3 bases: TGTGCCAGCAGCCCAGCTAGCGGGTACGAGCAGTACTTC. Protein product: CASSPASGYEQYF.

The chain links TRBV19 to TRBJ2-2; D remains ambiguous. The V end was cut by 3 bases, the J end by 5 bases, with 1 base between. The CDR3 loop spans 11 amino acids. CDR1 and CDR2 (germline): LNHDA, SQIVND (reference sequence). The CDR3 sequence: CASSMTGELFF. CDR3 sequence (DNA): TGTGCCAGTAGTATGACCGGGGAGCTGTTTTTT. Drawing the rest from reference TRBV19 and TRBJ2-2, the complete variable domain is DGGITQSPKYLFRKEGQNVTLSCEQNLNHDAMYWYRQDPGQGLRLIYYSQIVNDFQKGDIAEGYSVSREKKESFPLTVTSAQKNPTAFYLCASSMTGELFFGEGSRLTVL.